These T cell receptor beta chains were read from a single sample in a study of OX40 agonist ivuxolimab in advanced cancers. Only in-frame clones appear in the TCRdb table, and some are missing; sequencing was by immunoSEQ multiplex PCR. The sample has about 79,000 clones; roughly nine tenths are singletons. Sequencing used CD4+ or CD8+ T cells sorted from blood, obtained in a trial of the OX40 agonist ivuxolimab. These receptors originate from an adult with an advanced solid tumor such as melanoma, head and neck, liver or kidney cancer. CDR3s include the opening cysteine and the closing phenylalanine or tryptophan. Expanded clones get a size class; other rows say once, few or many, or leave the size out.

TRBJ2-7,few,TRBV27,CASRSGYEQYF
TRBJ2-7,once,TRBV6-6,CASSQVQGAYEQYF
TRBJ2-5,.,TRBV5-1,CASSWLAGTSGQETQYF
TRBJ2-5,once,TRBV5-1,CASSVMKGAGETQYF
TRBJ1-4,.,TRBV18,CASSPQQRGGEEKLFF
TRBJ2-1,.,TRBV4-1,CASSQDWILYEVQFF
.,.,TRBV7-9,CASSPEGTGYYEQYF
TRBJ2-4,.,TRBV6-5,CASRGGAKNIQYF
TRBJ2-1,.,TRBV9,CASSAGWGIGRIFNEQFF
TRBJ2-1,once,TRBV10-2,CASSESIWQESLNEQFF
TRBJ2-7,.,TRBV5-6,CASSYDGSYEQYF
TRBJ2-3,.,TRBV29-1,CSVEKRRPGEVRLVQYF
TRBJ2-5,.,TRBV9,CASSVSTGREETQYF
TRBJ1-1,.,TRBV7-9,CASRTLGRNLNTEAFF
TRBJ1-1,once,TRBV6-5,CASSYLLNTEAFF
TRBJ2-5,.,TRBV19,CASSKTSYLQQETQYF
TRBJ2-2,.,TRBV5-1,CASSEEAPMNTGELFF
TRBJ1-5,once,TRBV6-5,CASSLRRDNQPQHF
TRBJ2-3,once,TRBV4-1,CASSPKVGGVGTDTQYF
TRBJ2-1,.,TRBV5-1,CASSFTSHNEQFF
TRBJ2-1,.,TRBV13,CASSSTGFGEQFF
TRBJ2-3,few,TRBV5-4,CASTRRLAASTDTQYF
TRBJ2-7,.,TRBV18,CASSPGRGEQYF
TRBJ2-7,.,TRBV5-1,CASSLDGKVDYEQYF
TRBJ2-1,.,TRBV30,CAWAYNEQFF
TRBJ2-1,.,TRBV9,CASSTGLAGGSYNEQFF
TRBJ2-7,.,TRBV7-8,CASGEGTYEQYF
TRBJ2-1,.,TRBV9,CASSIHSGTPLGEQFF
TRBJ2-1,.,TRBV11-2,CASSLLAYAYNEQFF
.,.,TRBV29-1,CSVEDQGEAGPTYEQYF
TRBJ1-2,.,TRBV4-2,CASSRQGAGGYTF
TRBJ2-4,.,TRBV2,CASSTVQGNIQYF
TRBJ2-1,.,TRBV7-9,CASSSIRTSGSWRYNEQFF
TRBJ1-1,once,TRBV5-1,CASSLEKGNTEAFF
TRBJ2-1,.,TRBV11-3,CASSLYRDLGYNEQFF
TRBJ2-1,.,TRBV19,CASSMILGLADEQFF
TRBJ2-7,.,TRBV7-9,CASGPQGSYEQYF
TRBJ1-2,.,TRBV10-2,CASRPGQGQNYGYTF
TRBJ2-5,.,TRBV30,CAWTRGGETQYF
TRBJ1-2,.,TRBV6-6,CASGLNPNGYTF
TRBJ1-6,.,TRBV5-1,CASSLGSGTGASPLHF
TRBJ1-4,.,TRBV25-1,CASSDLRRGNNEKLFF
TRBJ1-5,.,TRBV7-8,CASSVGTGGNQPQHF
TRBJ2-7,.,TRBV4-1,CASSQGGPGGTPYEQYF
TRBJ1-5,.,TRBV10-3,CAISGQGGDNQPQHF
TRBJ2-4,.,TRBV2,CASSLSPGLAKNIQYF
TRBJ2-1,.,TRBV29-1,CSVVLGLEQFF
TRBJ2-1,once,TRBV7-9,CASSPPGRIEQFF
TRBJ2-7,.,TRBV6-1,CASSEALASYEQYF
TRBJ2-7,once,TRBV5-1,CASSPRQVDYEQYF
TRBJ2-3,.,TRBV15,CATSREQRESDTQYF
TRBJ2-7,.,TRBV2,CASSEVDTLYEQYF
TRBJ2-2,.,TRBV7-9,CASSLAGGELFF
TRBJ2-7,.,TRBV6-5,CASRLGTSGIYEQYF
TRBJ2-2,.,TRBV7-9,CASSPSMGAYTGELFF
TRBJ2-2,.,TRBV18,CASSPRDGLAGAGELFF